This T cell receptor (beta chain) originates from a study of cytomegalovirus exposure and HLA in healthy donors. The primer mix had 60 Vbeta and 13 Jbeta primers. The protocol was immunoSEQ multiplex PCR, while the TCRdb copy is restricted to in-frame clones and leaves out a portion. Of 95,000 or so clones in the sample, 65% to 90% are singletons; the top ten hold approximately 4%. Material for sequencing was PBMCs. This receptor was taken from a woman in her 70s in good health and CMV-seropositive.

The CDR3 protein is CASSTGLVPDTQYF. The CDR3 bases are TGTGCCAGCAGCACAGGACTAGTTCCAGATACGCAGTATTTT. This chain links TRBV5-4 with TRBJ2-3; 7 bases fit TRBD2. This CDR3 is 14 amino acids long. The germline gives CDR1 SGHNT, CDR2 YYREEE (reference sequence). V lost 4 bases to trimming and J lost 4 bases; unmatched junction nucleotides: 6. Based on the CDR3 plus reference TRBV5-4 and TRBJ2-3, the full variable domain is ETGVTQSPTHLIKTRGQQVTLRCSSQSGHNTVSWYQQALGQGPQFIFQYYREEENGRGNFPPRFSGLQFPNYSSELNVNALELDDSALYLCASSTGLVPDTQYFGPGTRLTVL.